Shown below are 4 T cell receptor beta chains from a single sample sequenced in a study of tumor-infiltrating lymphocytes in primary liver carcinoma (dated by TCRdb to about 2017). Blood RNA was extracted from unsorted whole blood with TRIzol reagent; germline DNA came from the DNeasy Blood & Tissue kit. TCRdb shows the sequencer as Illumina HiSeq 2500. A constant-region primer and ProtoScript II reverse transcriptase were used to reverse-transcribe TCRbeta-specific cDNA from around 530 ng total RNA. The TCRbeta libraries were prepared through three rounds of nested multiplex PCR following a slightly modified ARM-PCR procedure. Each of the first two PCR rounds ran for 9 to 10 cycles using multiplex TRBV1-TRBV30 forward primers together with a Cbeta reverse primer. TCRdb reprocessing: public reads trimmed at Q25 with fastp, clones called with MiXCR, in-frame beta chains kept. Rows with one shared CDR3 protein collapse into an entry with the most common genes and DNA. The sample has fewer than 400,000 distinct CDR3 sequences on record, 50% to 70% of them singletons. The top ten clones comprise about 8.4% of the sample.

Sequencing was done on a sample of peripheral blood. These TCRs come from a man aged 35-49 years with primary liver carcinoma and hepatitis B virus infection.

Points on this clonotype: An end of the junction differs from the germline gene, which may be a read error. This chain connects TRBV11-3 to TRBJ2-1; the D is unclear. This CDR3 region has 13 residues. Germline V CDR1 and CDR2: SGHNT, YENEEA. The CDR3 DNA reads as TGTGCCAGCAGCGGTAGCTCCCACAATGAACAGTTCTTC. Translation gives CASSGSSHNEQFF.

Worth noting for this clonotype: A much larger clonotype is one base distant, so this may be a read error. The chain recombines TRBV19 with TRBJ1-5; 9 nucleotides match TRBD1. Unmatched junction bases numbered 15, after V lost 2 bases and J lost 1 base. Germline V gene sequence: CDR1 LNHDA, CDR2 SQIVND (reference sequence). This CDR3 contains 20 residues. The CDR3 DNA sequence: TGTGCCAGTAGTATATTCTCCGGGACAGGGCGGCTTATGAGCAATCAGCCCCAGCATTTT. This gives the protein CASSIFSGTGRLMSNQPQHF.

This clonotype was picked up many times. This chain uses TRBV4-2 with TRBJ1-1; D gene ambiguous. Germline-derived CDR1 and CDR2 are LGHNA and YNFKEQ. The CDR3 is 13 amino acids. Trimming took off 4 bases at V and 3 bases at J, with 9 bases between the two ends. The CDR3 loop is CASSPLWDTEAFF. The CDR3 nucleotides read TGTGCCAGCAGCCCCCTCTGGGACACTGAAGCTTTCTTT.

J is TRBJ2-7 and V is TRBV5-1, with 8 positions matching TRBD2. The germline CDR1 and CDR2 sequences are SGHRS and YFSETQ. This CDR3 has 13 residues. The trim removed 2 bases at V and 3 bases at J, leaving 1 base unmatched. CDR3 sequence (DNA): TGCGCCAGCAGCTTTACTAGCGGCTACGAGCAGTACTTC. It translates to CASSFTSGYEQYF.